The entry below describes one TCR beta chain. The antigen is not known. The PCR was carried out with 60 Vbeta primers and 13 Jbeta primers. Authors' data handling: Approximately 11 million of the 80 million or so unique TCR beta chains counted in a later analysis were shared. The data were produced by immunoSEQ multiplex PCR, yet TCRdb's version contains in-frame clones alone and is incomplete. Clone size and V and J calls were adopted from that table, with D and trimming inferred from the DNA. The sample shows roughly 140,000 clones, 82% of them seen only once. The CDR3 contains 13 residues. Germline V gene sequence: CDR1 SGHRS, CDR2 YFSETQ. The V gene lost 6 bases and the J gene lost 0 bases, with 7 bases spanning the gap. This sample was taken from a study of cytomegalovirus exposure and HLA in healthy donors. General observations from the study: Investigators reported over 150 TCR beta chains as tied to cytomegalovirus. Across all donors, roughly uniform sequencing depth was an assumption of the presence/absence analyses. Being productive about 87% or about 30% of the time was typical of most TCR beta V segments in an earlier analysis.

The sequence was collected from a woman in her forties or fifties in good health and CMV-seropositive. The chain joins TRBV5-1 to TRBJ1-3; D remains unclear. The sequencing input was PBMCs. Here the CDR3 reads CASNGYSGNTIYF. The CDR3 DNA reads as TGCGCCAGCAACGGGTACTCTGGAAACACCATATATTTT.